There are a few counts of the clone carrying this T cell receptor (beta chain). The sample belongs to a study of blood T cell repertoires in COVID-19. Background on the study: From T cells, B-cell-depleted T cells, or PBMCs came the material, which was cDNA or gDNA.

CDR3 size: 18 residues. V shed 0 bases, J shed 0 bases, and the junction held 6 bases outside the gene matches. CDR1 is SEHNR and CDR2 is FQNEAQ in the germline V gene (reference sequence). Ages ranged from about 18 to 100 years, with residence in about two dozen US areas. Researchers sorted participants into cohorts using their self-reported clinical history. As processed by the authors: For nucleated cells, counts were estimated from reference gene primer amplification. Produced via immunoSEQ multiplex PCR; TCRdb's table is partial and in-frame only. The V and J calls and clone size are taken from that table; D and trimming were inferred from the DNA. The sample records approximately 250,000 clones, approximately 88% being singletons.

This sequence originates from a woman aged 40 to 50 with acute COVID-19. V and J are TRBV7-9 and TRBJ1-3; 9 bases match TRBD1. Sequencing was performed on PBMCs or T cells enriched from blood (not recorded which). Here the CDR3 DNA reads TGTGCCAGCAGCTTAGCCGGGACAGGGCTGAACTCTGGAAACACCATATATTTT. Translated: CASSLAGTGLNSGNTIYF.